The 20 T cell receptor beta chains below come from one sample, sequenced in a study of T cell responses to AZD1222 COVID-19 vaccine. Here immunoSEQ multiplex PCR was the method, and the copy in TCRdb shows in-frame clones only, minus some. The sample has about 140,000 clones, about 92% seen once. Sequencing was performed on peripheral blood, taken after recovery from COVID-19. These receptors came from an adult who had recovered from COVID-19.

The chain combines TRBV28 with TRBJ2-1; a weak D match, TRBD2 (5 bases). The germline CDR1 and CDR2 sequences are MDHEN and SYDVKM. V was cut by 7 bases and J by 12 bases, with 19 bases left in between. This CDR3 contains 13 residues. CDR3 sequence reads: CASTSPNSEGQFF. The CDR3 region has the DNA TGTGCCAGCACCTCCCCTAATAGCGAGGGGCAGTTCTTC.

The V gene is TRBV19, the J gene TRBJ1-5, with D unresolved. Looked up from germline, CDR1 is LNHDA and CDR2 is SQIVND (reference sequence). V was shortened by 3 bases and J by 4 bases, with 7 bases between the two germline ends. The CDR3 consists of 13 residues. The CDR3 coding sequence is TGTGCCAGTAGTATTCAGACTAATCAGCCCCAGCATTTT. It specifies CASSIQTNQPQHF.

This clone was picked up a small number of times. J is TRBJ1-6 and V is TRBV7-9; D call uncertain. Trimming cost V 6 bases and J 5 bases, with 11 bases left between them. Germline CDR1 reads SEHNR; CDR2 reads FQNEAQ (reference sequence). CDR3 length equals 14 residues. The CDR3 coding sequence is TGTGCCAGCAGTCTAACAGTGGATAATTCACCCCTCCACTTT. Amino acids: CASSLTVDNSPLHF.

V is TRBV6-5 and J is TRBJ1-6, with D possibly being TRBD1 (5 bases). Trimming stripped 2 bases from V and 8 bases from J, with 13 bases between. Looked up from germline, CDR1 is MNHEY and CDR2 is SVGAGI. The CDR3 loop spans 15 amino acids. The CDR3 reads CASSYVAGLYSPLHF. The CDR3 bases are TGTGCCAGCAGTTACGTTGCGGGGCTTTATTCACCCCTCCACTTT.

V and J are TRBV3-1 (or the pseudogene TRBV3-2) and TRBJ2-7; 8 bases are a match to TRBD1. Germline CDR1 LGHDT, CDR2 YNNKEL (reference sequence). With V trimmed by 8 bases and J by 1 base, 7 bases remained unmatched. The CDR3 length is 14 residues. The CDR3 reads CASSWTGPSYEQYF. The CDR3 DNA reads as TGTGCCAGCTCCTGGACAGGGCCGTCCTACGAGCAGTACTTC.

The V and J genes are TRBV6-5 and TRBJ2-7; possible D gene TRBD2, 7 bases. Trimming removed 8 bases from V and 6 bases from J, with 11 bases in between. The CDR3 is made up of 11 amino acids. Per the germline V gene, CDR1 is MNHEY and CDR2 is SVGAGI. The CDR3 DNA sequence: TGTGCCAGCCGGGCGGGGGCCGAGCAGTACTTC. Translation gives CASRAGAEQYF.

The chain carries TRBV7-9 and TRBJ1-5; TRBD1 might be the D (5 bases). The CDR3 runs to 15 residues. Germline V gene sequence: CDR1 SEHNR, CDR2 FQNEAQ (reference sequence). V lost 1 base to trimming and J lost 8 bases, with 15 bases between them. CDR3: CASSLGGAGSKPQHF. CDR3 coding DNA: TGTGCCAGCAGCTTAGGAGGGGCCGGTAGTAAGCCCCAGCATTTT.

The V call is TRBV7-2, the J call TRBJ1-1; D unresolved. Between the trimmed V and J ends, which lost 4 bases and 4 bases, there was a span of 10 bases. Germline loops: CDR1 SGHTA, CDR2 FQGNSA. The CDR3 length is 13 residues. The CDR3 here is CASSSRMSTEAFF. The CDR3 DNA follows: TGTGCCAGCAGCTCCAGGATGTCCACTGAAGCTTTCTTT.

This chain connects TRBV6-4 to TRBJ1-2; no definite D call. CDR3 size: 14 residues. The germline V and J ends were trimmed by 9 bases and 5 bases, with 19 bases remaining between them. Germline values: CDR1 MRHNA, CDR2 SNTAGT. The CDR3 is CARASVGSPYGYTF. The CDR3 DNA is TGTGCCAGGGCTTCCGTCGGGAGCCCTTATGGCTACACCTTC.

This chain uses TRBV21-1 with TRBJ2-1; TRBD1, the table's D call, lacks a check against the DNA. TRBV21-1 is tagged as a pseudogene. The CDR3 has 16 amino acids. The CDR3 region is CASSKWRGRPYNEQFF. DNA for the CDR3: TGTGCCAGCAGCAAATGGAGGGGGCGACCCTACAATGAGCAGTTCTTC.

The V call is TRBV29-1, the J call TRBJ2-7; D assignment may be TRBD1 or TRBD2 (5 bases each). The CDR3 loop spans 14 amino acids. CDR1 and CDR2 (germline): SQVTM, ANQGSEA. V dropped 4 bases and J dropped 1 base, with 14 bases sitting between them. This CDR3 reads CSVGRGDFSYEQYF. In DNA, the CDR3 is TGCAGCGTTGGCCGAGGGGATTTTTCCTACGAGCAGTACTTC.

V usage is TRBV6-5 and J usage is TRBJ2-7; D is possibly TRBD2 (5 bases). Germline V CDR1 and CDR2: MNHEY, SVGAGI. The CDR3 extends over 15 amino acids. Trimming removed 0 bases from V and 2 bases from J, with 11 bases in between. CDR3 in DNA: TGTGCCAGCAGTTACTCGGGCGGGTTGGCCTACGAGCAGTACTTC. Translating gives CASSYSGGLAYEQYF.

The V gene is TRBV27, the J gene TRBJ2-7; D uncertain. V lost 0 bases and J 2 bases, leaving 2 bases between the germline ends. The CDR3 consists of 12 residues. Per the germline V gene, CDR1 is MNHEY and CDR2 is SMNVEV (reference sequence). CDR3 nucleotides: TGTGCCAGCAGTTTATCGCCCTACGAGCAGTACTTC. It codes for CASSLSPYEQYF.

J is TRBJ1-6 and V is TRBV7-9, with 9 bases fitting TRBD1. Unmatched junction bases numbered 4, after V lost 1 base and J lost 3 bases. The CDR3 is 17 amino acids. Germline CDR1 and CDR2: SEHNR and FQNEAQ (reference sequence). DNA for the CDR3: TGTGCCAGCAGCTTAGGGATGACAGGGGGCTATAATTCACCCCTCCACTTT. Protein product: CASSLGMTGGYNSPLHF.

This rearrangement joins TRBV3-1 (or the pseudogene TRBV3-2) to TRBJ2-1; the match to TRBD1 covers 8 bases. From germline, CDR1 is LGHDT and CDR2 YNNKEL (reference sequence). The CDR3 covers 12 residues. Trimming at V came to 3 bases and at J to 16 bases, leaving 8 bases not matched to a gene. CDR3 in amino acids: CASSHLTGAPFF. The CDR3, as DNA: TGTGCCAGCAGCCACCTGACAGGGGCCCCTTTCTTC.

CDR3 in amino acids: CAWSRGTGGSGANVLTF. DNA for the CDR3: TGTGCCTGGAGTCGAGGGACAGGGGGATCTGGGGCCAACGTCCTGACTTTC. This chain uses TRBV30 with TRBJ2-6; 11 positions agree with TRBD1. Per the germline V gene, CDR1 is GTSNPN and CDR2 is SVGIG (reference sequence). The CDR3 is 17 residues long. J was trimmed by 1 base and V by 2 bases; bases with no gene match: 4.

The chain joins TRBV12-3 or TRBV12-4 to TRBJ2-7; D perhaps matches TRBD2 (5 bases). The V gene lost 8 bases and the J gene lost 3 bases, with 11 bases spanning the gap. The CDR3 spans 12 residues. CDR3 loop: CASGGAFYEQYF. Here the CDR3 DNA reads TGTGCCAGCGGAGGAGCCTTCTACGAGCAGTACTTC.

This chain joins TRBV2 and TRBJ1-4, with D possibly being TRBD1 (6 bases). Deletions cut 3 bases from V and 8 bases from J, with 10 bases between. The CDR3 is 13 amino acids. Germline V lookup: CDR1 SNHLY, CDR2 FYNNEI. CDR3: CASSEGAREKLFF. The CDR3 bases are TGTGCCAGCAGTGAGGGGGCCCGAGAAAAACTGTTTTTT.

The chain is built from TRBV4-1 and TRBJ1-6; TRBD1 matches at 7 bases. Germline CDR1 MGHRA, CDR2 YSYEKL. Unmatched junction bases numbered 8, after V lost 3 bases and J lost 9 bases. The length of the CDR3 is 15 residues. DNA for the CDR3: TGCGCCAGCAGCCATTACGGACAGGTCGGTTCACCCCTCCACTTT. Amino acid sequence: CASSHYGQVGSPLHF.

This chain joins TRBV5-4 and TRBJ2-7, with TRBD2 matching 7 bases. The CDR3 contains 15 residues. Germline values: CDR1 SGHNT, CDR2 YYREEE (reference sequence). V lost 2 bases to trimming and J lost 3 bases; unmatched junction nucleotides: 8. The CDR3, as DNA: TGTGCCAGCAGCTTCAATCGCGGGAGTAGCTACGAGCAGTACTTC. This codes for CASSFNRGSSYEQYF.